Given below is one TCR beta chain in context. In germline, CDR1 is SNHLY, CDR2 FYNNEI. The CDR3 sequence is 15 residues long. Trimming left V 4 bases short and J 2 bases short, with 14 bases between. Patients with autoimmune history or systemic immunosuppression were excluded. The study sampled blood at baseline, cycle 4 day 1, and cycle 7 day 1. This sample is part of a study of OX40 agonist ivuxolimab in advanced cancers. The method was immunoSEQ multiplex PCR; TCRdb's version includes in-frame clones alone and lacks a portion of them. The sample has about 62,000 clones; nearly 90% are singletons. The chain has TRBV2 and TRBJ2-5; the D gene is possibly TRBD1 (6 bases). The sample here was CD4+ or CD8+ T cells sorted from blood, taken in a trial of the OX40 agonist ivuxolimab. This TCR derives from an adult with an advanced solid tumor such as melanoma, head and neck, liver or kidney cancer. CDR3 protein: CASSGGQIEQETQYF. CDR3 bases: TGTGCCAGCAGTGGGGGGCAGATTGAACAAGAGACCCAGTACTTC. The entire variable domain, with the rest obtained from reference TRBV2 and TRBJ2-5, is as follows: EPEVTQTPSHQVTQMGQEVILRCVPISNHLYFYWYRQILGQKVEFLVSFYNNEISEKSEIFDDQFSVERPDGSNFTLKIRSTKLEDSAMYFCASSGGQIEQETQYFGPGTRLLVL.